This TCR beta chain comes out of a study of human T cells and chemical hapten exposure. Study information: Variability of per-sample TCR yields stemmed mainly from small differences in pooled library volume. Notes on the study in general: The study found that DPC sensitization did not change TCRs above 1 in 1000 frequency.

MiXCR was run by TCRdb on the RACE reads, yielding one entry per CDR3 protein. The sample shows tens of thousands of distinct CDR3 sequences, 8.5% to 9% of them seen only once. As regards this clonotype: What it recognizes is unknown.

Noted time point: patch test 2, 6 weeks after DPC sensitization. Treatment reported: therapeutic diphenylcyclopropenone sensitization with weekly scalp DPC. The sample in question was whole blood, obtained in connection with sensitization to the hapten diphenylcyclopropenone (DPC). The receptor was isolated from a woman aged 50 to 60 with alopecia areata. Some clones in this sample may be carry-over from other donors' samples.

Here the CDR3 reads CASSLLANEQYF. CDR3 DNA sequence: TGTGCCAGCAGCTTACTAGCGAACGAGCAGTACTTC. The V gene is TRBV11-2, the J gene TRBJ2-7, with D possibly matching TRBD2 (6 bases). Germline-derived CDR1 and CDR2 are SGHAT and FQNNGV. This CDR3 spans 12 amino acids. The germline V and J ends were trimmed by 2 bases and 5 bases, with 7 bases remaining between them. The complete variable domain, with remaining parts taken from reference TRBV11-2 and TRBJ2-7, reads EAGVAQSPRYKIIEKRQSVAFWCNPISGHATLYWYQQILGQGPKLLIQFQNNGVVDDSQLPKDRFSAERLKGVDSTLKIQPAKLEDSAVYLCASSLLANEQYFGPGTRLTVT.